The clone carrying this TCR beta chain appeared a few times. The data originate from a study of T-cell reconstitution after alpha-beta-depleted transplantation in children. The germline V gene has CDR1 LGHDT and CDR2 YNNKEL (reference sequence). The V end lost 1 base, the J end lost 9 bases, and 15 bases lay between the germline ends. The CDR3 spans 14 residues. Preparation of the TCRbeta library used unique molecular identifiers. In TCRdb, the PCR reads were re-called with MiXCR into one record per CDR3 protein. Among around 200,000 distinct CDR3 sequences listed, roughly 9% were seen once. The V and J genes are TRBV3-1 and TRBJ1-2; D remains unclear. Sequenced here: PBMCs from the stem cell graft donor, sampled from the stem cell graft. This TCR came from a human donor who donated a stem cell graft to a child with acute lymphoblastic leukemia. CDR3 coding DNA: TGTGCCAGCAGCCAAGGCCTGACCCGCTCTAGCTACACCTTC. Amino acid sequence: CASSQGLTRSSYTF.